This TCR beta chain emerged from a study of blood T cells in healthy people across ages. Study context: Using template switching, researchers captured about one barcoded beta molecule for each two T cells.

A minimum of 5 micrograms of total RNA was extracted per sample. V lost 6 bases to trimming and J lost 1 base, with 10 bases between them. The germline V gene encodes CDR1 SGHVS and CDR2 FQNEAQ. CDR3 size: 14 residues. General observations from the study: The donors' CMV status was not determined, possibly confounding changes in expanded clonotypes.

For the second PCR, which ran for about 7 to 11 cycles, a sample-barcoded 5' primer and a J-beta primer mix were used. TCRdb ran MiXCR on the 5' RACE reads and lists one entry per CDR3 protein. Of 790,000 or so distinct CDR3 sequences listed, about 45% are singletons. On this clonotype itself: The antigen is not known.

The chain couples TRBV7-8 to TRBJ1-3, with D unresolved. The source of this sequence is a man older than 75 in good health. The sample consisted of blood. CDR3 DNA sequence: TGTGCCAGCAGACGCAGTCAGTCTGGAAACACCATATATTTT. Amino acid sequence: CASRRSQSGNTIYF.